Following are 27 T cell receptor beta chains from one sample sequenced in a study of blood T cells in healthy people across ages. Using a J-beta primer mix together with a sample-barcoded 5' primer, a second PCR was run for about 6 to 11 cycles. TCRdb redid the calling of the 5' RACE reads with MiXCR, one entry per CDR3 protein. Of 1 million or so distinct CDR3 sequences listed, under 30% are singletons. This sample was shared with a second study, whose subject was T cells of mothers and their children.

Source material: blood. Source of these receptors: a girl aged 2 to 10 in good health.

The chain joins TRBV11-2 to TRBJ2-5; D is possibly TRBD1 (6 bases). The last part of the DNA fits TRBJ2-1 better; the J call may be wrong. Germline V gene lookup returns CDR1 SGHAT and CDR2 FQNNGV. This CDR3 has 13 residues. The CDR3 is CASSFSDSNEQFF. CDR3 in DNA: TGTGCCAGCAGCTTTTCGGACAGCAATGAGCAGTTCTTC.

This rearrangement joins TRBV20-1 to TRBJ2-1; D ambiguous. This CDR3 contains 13 residues. V was trimmed by 2 bases and J by 7 bases, leaving 12 bases between them. Germline V gene sequence: CDR1 DFQATT, CDR2 SNEGSKA (reference sequence). The CDR3 sequence is CSARQTTTNEQFF. For the CDR3, the DNA is TGCAGTGCTAGACAAACTACGACAAATGAGCAGTTCTTC.

The chain recombines TRBV6-2 or TRBV6-3 with TRBJ2-5; D may match TRBD1 or TRBD2 (5 bases each). Germline loops: CDR1 MNHEY, CDR2 SVGEGT. The V and J ends lost 4 bases and 5 bases respectively, with 17 bases between them. The CDR3 spans 15 residues. The chain's CDR3 is CASSSLGTGKETQYF. In nucleotides, the CDR3 is TGTGCCAGCAGTTCCTTGGGGACGGGAAAGGAGACCCAGTACTTC.

The chain couples TRBV6-6 to TRBJ2-5; D might be TRBD2 (7 bases). There are 16 residues in the CDR3. In germline, CDR1 is MNHNY, CDR2 SVGAGI (reference sequence). V was trimmed by 2 bases and J by 4 bases, leaving 17 bases between them. The CDR3 DNA sequence: TGTGCCAGCAGTTACCCGGGGGGCGAGTTGGTAGAGACCCAGTACTTC. It specifies CASSYPGGELVETQYF.

The V and J genes are TRBV29-1 and TRBJ1-2; unclear D gene. The V end was cut by 5 bases, the J end by 5 bases, with 12 bases between. CDR3 length: 12 amino acids. CDR1 is SQVTM and CDR2 is ANQGSEA in the germline V gene. CDR3 region: CSVRPDRYGYTF. The CDR3 nucleotides are TGCAGCGTTCGCCCGGACCGTTATGGCTACACCTTC.

This rearrangement joins TRBV12-3 or TRBV12-4 to TRBJ2-5; D assignment may be TRBD1 or TRBD2 (6 bases each). This CDR3 is 19 amino acids long. V was shortened by 0 bases and J by 1 base, with 21 bases between the two germline ends. CDR3 coding DNA: TGTGCCAGCAGTTTAGCAGGGGGGCTAAGGAAAGGTGGCCAAGAGACCCAGTACTTC. Protein: CASSLAGGLRKGGQETQYF.

In this sample, this clonotype turned up a few times. The chain employs TRBV20-1 and TRBJ2-7; 8 positions match TRBD2. V trimming: 0 bases; J trimming: 5 bases; junction bases outside the gene matches: 6. Germline CDR1 reads DFQATT; CDR2 reads SNEGSKA (reference sequence). The CDR3 runs to 14 residues. The CDR3 sequence: CSAREIAGLNEQYF. In DNA form, the CDR3 reads TGCAGTGCTAGAGAAATAGCGGGATTGAACGAGCAGTACTTC.

The J gene is TRBJ1-3, the V gene TRBV7-2; D gene ambiguous. The CDR3 consists of 12 residues. V was trimmed by 5 bases and J by 4 bases, leaving 6 bases between them. The V gene's germline CDR1 is SGHTA and CDR2 FQGNSA. The CDR3 reads CASSPRGNTIYF. DNA for the CDR3: TGTGCCAGCAGCCCTAGGGGAAACACCATATATTTT.

This clonotype was seen more than once but under ten times. V usage is TRBV19 and J usage is TRBJ2-4; TRBD1 agrees at 7 bases. Per germline, CDR1 LNHDA and CDR2 SQIVND (reference sequence). V was pared by 6 bases and J by 8 bases, with 10 bases of the junction left unmatched. CDR3 size: 14 residues. The DNA for the CDR3 is TGTGCCAGTAGCTTGGGACAGAGTGGAGACATTCAGTACTTC. This codes for CASSLGQSGDIQYF.

The chain carries TRBV15 and TRBJ1-5; D perhaps matches TRBD1 (5 bases). The V gene's germline CDR1 is LNHNV and CDR2 YYDKDF (reference sequence). The CDR3 is 16 amino acids. V gave up 0 bases and J gave up 4 bases, with 13 bases separating them. The CDR3 reads CATSRDPGTANQPQHF. CDR3 coding DNA: TGTGCCACCAGCAGAGACCCGGGGACCGCGAATCAGCCCCAGCATTTT.

This clonotype showed up many times. J is TRBJ2-1 and V is TRBV29-1; 10 bases line up with TRBD2. With V trimmed by 7 bases and J by 13 bases, 7 bases remained unmatched. Germline assignment: CDR1 SQVTM and CDR2 ANQGSEA. The CDR3 runs to 11 residues. The DNA for the CDR3 is TGCAGCGGGCTAGCGGGAGAGGAACAGTTCTTC. It is translated as CSGLAGEEQFF.

This clonotype has a handful of counts. The rearrangement links TRBV24-1 to TRBJ1-6; a possible D gene is TRBD1 (6 bases). Germline CDR1 KGHDR, CDR2 SFDVKD. This CDR3 spans 12 amino acids. With 12 bases removed from V and 8 bases from J, the gap between germline ends came to 13 bases. The DNA of the CDR3 is TGTGCCGTTGGGGGGGCAGATTCACCCCTCCACTTT. Protein: CAVGGADSPLHF.

The chain has TRBV11-1 and TRBJ2-5; no firm D call. The CDR3 contains 15 residues. The ends were cut back, 0 bases at V and 7 bases at J, with 15 bases in the middle. From germline, CDR1 is SGHAT and CDR2 FQDESV (reference sequence). CDR3 protein: CASSLAGSLMLTQYF. The CDR3 DNA reads TGTGCCAGCAGCTTAGCCGGATCATTGATGTTGACCCAGTACTTC.

The genes are TRBV12-3 or TRBV12-4 and TRBJ2-1, with TRBD2 matching 9 bases. The CDR3 consists of 14 residues. V dropped 5 bases and J dropped 9; count of bases not matched to a gene: 8. This chain's CDR3 is CASSPGTSRLEQFF. CDR3 DNA sequence: TGTGCCAGCAGTCCCGGGACTAGCCGCCTTGAGCAGTTCTTC.

The chain links TRBV12-3 or TRBV12-4 to TRBJ2-3; a possible D gene is TRBD2 (6 bases). The germline V and J ends were trimmed by 11 bases and 5 bases, with 17 bases remaining between them. This CDR3 has 13 residues. The CDR3 DNA reads as TGTGCCGGAGGTCCGGGGGTGGGAGATACGCAGTATTTT. Translating it yields CAGGPGVGDTQYF.

This clonotype has only a few counts. As DNA, the CDR3 is TGTGCCAGCAGACTACGAGAATGGTCTGAAGCTTTCTTT. Protein: CASRLREWSEAFF. The J gene is TRBJ1-1, the V gene TRBV6-5; D gene ambiguous. Per the germline V gene, CDR1 is MNHEY and CDR2 is SVGAGI. The CDR3 runs to 13 residues. With 6 bases removed from V and 6 bases from J, the gap between germline ends came to 14 bases.

The chain carries TRBV4-3 and TRBJ1-4; no clear D gene. The germline V gene has CDR1 LGHNA and CDR2 YSLEER. The CDR3 extends over 16 amino acids. The ends were cut back, 0 bases at V and 8 bases at J, with 16 bases in the middle. In nucleotides, the CDR3 is TGCGCCAGCAGCCAAGAAGTGAGGCTAGGAGGAGAAAAACTGTTTTTT. Translated: CASSQEVRLGGEKLFF.

The rearrangement links TRBV20-1 to TRBJ2-1; 11 bases map to TRBD2. V was pared by 5 bases and J by 1 base, with 10 bases of the junction left unmatched. The CDR3 has 17 residues. Germline-derived CDR1 and CDR2 are DFQATT and SNEGSKA (reference sequence). The CDR3 loop is CSAPGLAEGRSYNEQFF. CDR3 nucleotides: TGCAGTGCTCCGGGACTAGCGGAGGGACGGTCCTACAATGAGCAGTTCTTC.

This clonotype was counted between two and nine times. This chain connects TRBV29-1 to TRBJ2-3; TRBD1 agrees at 7 bases. Germline CDR1 reads SQVTM; CDR2 reads ANQGSEA. Unmatched junction bases numbered 11, after V lost 6 bases and J lost 5 bases. This CDR3 has 14 amino acids. The CDR3 DNA follows: TGCAGCGTAGATTACAGGGGAATCGGAGATACGCAGTATTTT. Translating it yields CSVDYRGIGDTQYF.

This clonotype has more than one count but fewer than ten. The V gene is TRBV5-6, the J gene TRBJ2-5, with 8 nucleotides matching TRBD1. The closer fit of TRBJ2-7 to the DNA end suggests the J call may be wrong. From germline, CDR1 is SGHDT and CDR2 YYEEEE. This CDR3 spans 16 amino acids. For the CDR3, the DNA is TGTGCCAGCAGCTCGGCCGCCGGGACAGGACACTACGAGCAGTACTTC. Amino acid sequence: CASSSAAGTGHYEQYF.

The chain carries TRBV27 and TRBJ2-5, with D hard to call. Trimming removed 4 bases at V and 5 bases at J, with 11 bases between. Germline CDR1 and CDR2: MNHEY and SMNVEV (reference sequence). The CDR3 is 13 amino acids. CDR3 residues: CASSSLLRETQYF. The CDR3 region has the DNA TGTGCCAGCAGTTCCCTGCTGAGGGAGACCCAGTACTTC.

The V and J genes are TRBV4-1 and TRBJ1-6, with a possible D match to TRBD1 (5 bases). The V end was cut by 5 bases, the J end by 6 bases, with 8 bases between. CDR1 MGHRA and CDR2 YSYEKL come from the germline V gene. This CDR3 has 13 residues. In nucleotides, the CDR3 is TGCGCCAGCAGCGACCAGGGTAATTCACCCCTCCACTTT. Translation: CASSDQGNSPLHF.

This clonotype turned up a few times. The V gene is TRBV6-5, the J gene TRBJ1-2, with D perhaps matching TRBD1 (6 bases). CDR3 length: 15 residues. From germline, CDR1 is MNHEY and CDR2 SVGAGI. Trimming removed 1 base at V and 2 bases at J, with 11 bases between. CDR3 DNA: TGTGCCAGCAGTTACTTTAAGGACAGCAACTATGGCTACACCTTC. Translated, it gives CASSYFKDSNYGYTF.

The table lists this clonotype with many counts. This chain uses TRBV4-2 with TRBJ2-5; TRBD2 is a possible D gene (5 bases). This CDR3 is 16 amino acids long. V lost 0 bases, J lost 1 base, and 12 bases lay in between. In germline, CDR1 is LGHNA, CDR2 YNFKEQ. CDR3 amino acids: CASSQDIEGFQETQYF. CDR3 coding DNA: TGTGCCAGCAGCCAAGATATTGAGGGCTTCCAAGAGACCCAGTACTTC.

The chain carries TRBV4-2 and TRBJ2-7, with a possible D match to TRBD2 (6 bases). The V gene lost 6 bases and the J gene lost 5 bases, with 17 bases spanning the gap. CDR1 is LGHNA, CDR2 YNFKEQ, per germline. The CDR3 covers 14 residues. CDR3 DNA: TGTGCCAGCAGACCCTACGGGGGAGAGGACGAGCAGTACTTC. This sequence encodes CASRPYGGEDEQYF.

In regard to this clonotype: Germline is not matched at one junction end, which may reflect a read error. The chain employs TRBV11-2 and TRBJ1-5; tentatively, D is TRBD1 (5 bases). The CDR3 loop spans 15 amino acids. The germline gives CDR1 SGHAT, CDR2 FQNNGV. This CDR3 reads CASSPTGYSSQPQHF. The CDR3 nucleotides are TGTGCCAGCAGCCCAACAGGTTATAGCAGTCAGCCCCAGCATTTT.

This clonotype turned up a few times. The rearrangement joins TRBV12-3 or TRBV12-4 to TRBJ2-1, with D unresolved. Trimming took off 7 bases at V and 0 bases at J, with 10 bases between the two ends. CDR3 length equals 14 residues. The CDR3 bases are TGTGCCAGCAATACTATCCCCTCCTACAATGAGCAGTTCTTC. Translating gives CASNTIPSYNEQFF.